This T cell receptor (beta chain) was captured by sequencing in a study of control samples from healthy donors and cancer patients. Assay: immunoSEQ multiplex PCR; the TCRdb copy retains only in-frame clones and omits some. Here the sample spans around 94,000 clones, 85% to 95% being singletons. The V gene's germline CDR1 is MNHEY and CDR2 SVGAGI. CDR3 size: 14 residues. The J segment lost 2 bases and the V segment lost 6 bases, leaving 6 bases of the junction unmatched. The specimen sequenced was blood. The receptor's source is a woman under 40 in good health. V and J are TRBV6-5 and TRBJ1-2; 7 bases match TRBD1. The CDR3 reads CASSRAGGNYGYTF. CDR3 in DNA: TGTGCCAGCAGCCGGGCAGGGGGAAACTATGGCTACACCTTC.